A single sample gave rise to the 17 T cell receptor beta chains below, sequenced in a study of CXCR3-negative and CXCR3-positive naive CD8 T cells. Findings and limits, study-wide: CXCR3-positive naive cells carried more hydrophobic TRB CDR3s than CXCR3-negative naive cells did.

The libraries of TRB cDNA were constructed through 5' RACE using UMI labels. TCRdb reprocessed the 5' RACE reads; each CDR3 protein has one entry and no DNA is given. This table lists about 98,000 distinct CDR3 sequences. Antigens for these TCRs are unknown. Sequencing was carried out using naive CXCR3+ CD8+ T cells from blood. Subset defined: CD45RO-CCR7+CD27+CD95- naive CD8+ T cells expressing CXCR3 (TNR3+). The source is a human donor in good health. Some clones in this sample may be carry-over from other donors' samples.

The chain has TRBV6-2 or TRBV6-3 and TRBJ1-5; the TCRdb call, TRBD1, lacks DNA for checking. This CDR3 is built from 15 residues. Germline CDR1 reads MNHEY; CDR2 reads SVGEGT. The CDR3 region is CASSHGTGYDQPQHF.

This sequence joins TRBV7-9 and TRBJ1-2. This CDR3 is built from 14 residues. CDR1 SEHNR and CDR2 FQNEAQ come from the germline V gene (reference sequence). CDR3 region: CASSSSDHGYGYTF.

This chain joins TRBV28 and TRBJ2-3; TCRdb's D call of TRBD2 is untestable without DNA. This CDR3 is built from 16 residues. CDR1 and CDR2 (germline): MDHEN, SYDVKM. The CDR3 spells CSSSSSTSGGPDTQYF.

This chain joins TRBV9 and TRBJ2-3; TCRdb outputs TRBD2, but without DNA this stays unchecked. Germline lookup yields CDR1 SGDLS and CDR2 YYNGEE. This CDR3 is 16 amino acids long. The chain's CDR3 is CASSVGRGGATDTQYF. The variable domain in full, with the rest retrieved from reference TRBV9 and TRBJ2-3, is DSGVTQTPKHLITATGQRVTLRCSPRSGDLSVYWYQQSLDQGLQFLIQYYNGEERAKGNILERFSAQQFPDLHSELNLSSLELGDSALYFCASSVGRGGATDTQYFGPGTRLTVL.

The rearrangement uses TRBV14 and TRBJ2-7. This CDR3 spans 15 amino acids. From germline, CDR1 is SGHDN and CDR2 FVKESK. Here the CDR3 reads CASSQVKLTRHEQYF. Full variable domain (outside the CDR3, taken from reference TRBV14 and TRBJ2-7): EAGVTQFPSHSVIEKGQTVTLRCDPISGHDNLYWYRRVMGKEIKFLLHFVKESKQDESGMPNNRFLAERTGGTYSTLKVQPAELEDSGVYFCASSQVKLTRHEQYFGPGTRLTVT.

The CDR3 is CASSEGQGGYEQYF. This chain connects TRBV6-1 to TRBJ2-7; TCRdb proposes TRBD2, but this gene call is untestable without DNA. The CDR3 has 14 residues. CDR1 is MNHNS, CDR2 SASEGT, per germline.

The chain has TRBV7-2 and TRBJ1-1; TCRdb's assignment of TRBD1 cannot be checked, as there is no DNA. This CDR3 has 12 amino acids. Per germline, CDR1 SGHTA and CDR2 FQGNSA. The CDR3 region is CASSSQGPEAFF.

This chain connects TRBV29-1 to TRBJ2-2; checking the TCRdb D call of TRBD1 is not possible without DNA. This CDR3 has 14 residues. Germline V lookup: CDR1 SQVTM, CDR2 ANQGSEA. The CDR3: CSVDWGAGNGELFF.

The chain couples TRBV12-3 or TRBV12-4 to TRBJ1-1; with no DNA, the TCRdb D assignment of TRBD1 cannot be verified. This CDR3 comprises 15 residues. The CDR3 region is CASSTWGHMNTEAFF.

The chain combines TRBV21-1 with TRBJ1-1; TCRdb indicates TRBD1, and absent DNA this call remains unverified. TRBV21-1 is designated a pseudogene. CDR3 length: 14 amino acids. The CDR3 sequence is CASSKCSRGSEAFF.

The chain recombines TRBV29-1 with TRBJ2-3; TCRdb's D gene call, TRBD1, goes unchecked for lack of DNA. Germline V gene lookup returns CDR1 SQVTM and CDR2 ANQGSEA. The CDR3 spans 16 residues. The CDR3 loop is CSVEDLEDSLVDTQYF.

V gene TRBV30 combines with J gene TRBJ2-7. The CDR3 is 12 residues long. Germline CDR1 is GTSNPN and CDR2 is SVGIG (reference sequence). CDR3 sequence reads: CAWSDTSYEQYF.

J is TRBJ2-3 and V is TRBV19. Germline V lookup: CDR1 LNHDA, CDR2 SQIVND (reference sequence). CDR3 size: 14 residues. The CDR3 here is CASSMYVFTDTQYF.

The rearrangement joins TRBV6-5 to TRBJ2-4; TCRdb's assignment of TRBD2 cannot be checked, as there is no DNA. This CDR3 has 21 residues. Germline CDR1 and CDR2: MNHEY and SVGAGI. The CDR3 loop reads CASSYGAILAGAPEAKNIQYF.

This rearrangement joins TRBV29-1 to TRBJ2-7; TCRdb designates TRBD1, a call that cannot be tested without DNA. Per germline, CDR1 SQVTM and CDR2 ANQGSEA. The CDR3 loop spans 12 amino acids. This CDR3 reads CSVRRQGYEQYF.

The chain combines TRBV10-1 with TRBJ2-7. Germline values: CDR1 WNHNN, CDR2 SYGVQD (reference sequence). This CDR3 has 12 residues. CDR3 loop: CASQDGNYEQYF.

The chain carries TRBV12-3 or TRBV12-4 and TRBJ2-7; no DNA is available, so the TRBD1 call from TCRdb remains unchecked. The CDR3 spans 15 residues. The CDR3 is CASSFWGDPHYEQYF.